These 12 T cell receptor beta chains were all obtained from the same sample, sequenced in a study of blood T cell repertoires in COVID-19. The protocol was immunoSEQ multiplex PCR, while the TCRdb copy is restricted to in-frame clones and leaves out a portion. The sample has 75,000 to 95,000 clones; about 88% are singletons. Sequences were obtained from peripheral blood. The receptors shown here come from a woman older than 75 with acute or convalescent COVID-19.

V gene TRBV5-5 combines with J gene TRBJ1-1; tentative D call: TRBD1 (6 bases). V lost 4 bases to trimming and J lost 0 bases, with 10 bases between them. The CDR3 totals 14 residues. The germline V gene has CDR1 SGHKS and CDR2 YYEKEE (reference sequence). The DNA for the CDR3 is TGTGCCAGCAGCGCACAGGGAATGAACACTGAAGCTTTCTTT. Its protein is CASSAQGMNTEAFF.

The rearrangement uses TRBV4-2 and TRBJ1-2; 12 bases fit TRBD1. Germline CDR1 is LGHNA and CDR2 is YNFKEQ. The junction had 8 bases not matched to a gene; V was cut back by 5 bases and J by 7 bases. The CDR3 totals 15 residues. The CDR3 reads CASSGRDRGQSGYTF. CDR3 nucleotides: TGTGCCAGCAGCGGCCGGGACAGGGGGCAGAGTGGCTACACCTTC.

This chain uses TRBV18 with TRBJ2-1; TRBD2 aligns across 11 bases. There are 16 residues in the CDR3. V trimming: 3 bases; J trimming: 7 bases; junction bases outside the gene matches: 8. Germline V gives CDR1 KGHSH, CDR2 LQKENI. As DNA, the CDR3 is TGTGCCAGCTCACCCTCACTAGCGGGAGTGGGGAATGAGCAGTTCTTC. Encoded protein: CASSPSLAGVGNEQFF.

This clone came up once. The genes are TRBV7-2 and TRBJ1-4; TRBD1 matches at 8 bases. Per the germline V gene, CDR1 is SGHTA and CDR2 is FQGNSA. V lost 5 bases to trimming and J lost 6 bases; unmatched junction nucleotides: 5. This CDR3 has 14 amino acids. CDR3 nucleotide sequence: TGTGCCAGCAGCCCAGACAGGGGAGATGAAAAACTGTTTTTT. Translated, it gives CASSPDRGDEKLFF.

This chain connects TRBV18 to TRBJ2-7, with 7 bases lining up with TRBD1. Germline-derived CDR1 and CDR2 are KGHSH and LQKENI. Losses at the gene ends were 3 bases for V and 0 bases for J; bases not matched to a gene: 2. This CDR3 comprises 14 residues. The chain's CDR3 is CASSPGTASYEQYF. CDR3 bases: TGTGCCAGCTCACCGGGGACAGCCTCCTACGAGCAGTACTTC.

This clone was recorded only once. The gene calls are TRBV27 and TRBJ1-6; TRBD1 might be the D (5 bases). Germline CDR1 reads MNHEY; CDR2 reads SMNVEV (reference sequence). V lost 5 bases, J lost 6 bases, and 14 bases lay in between. This CDR3 spans 15 amino acids. The CDR3 region is CASSPSGQGNSPLHF. The CDR3 DNA follows: TGTGCCAGCAGTCCCTCCGGGCAGGGTAATTCACCCCTCCACTTT.

The chain employs TRBV27 and TRBJ1-2; possible D gene TRBD1, 5 bases. Between the trimmed V and J ends, which lost 3 bases and 2 bases, there was a span of 10 bases. The CDR3 spans 14 residues. The germline V gene has CDR1 MNHEY and CDR2 SMNVEV (reference sequence). The CDR3 sequence is CASSFHRTNYGYTF. CDR3 nucleotides: TGTGCCAGCAGTTTTCACAGGACAAACTATGGCTACACCTTC.

The V gene is TRBV19, the J gene TRBJ2-2, with 7 bases that match TRBD2. The CDR3 is made up of 17 amino acids. The V and J ends lost 3 bases and 1 base, in that order; junction bases with no gene match: 8. Looked up from germline, CDR1 is LNHDA and CDR2 is SQIVND (reference sequence). DNA for the CDR3: TGTGCCAGTAGTATCCTCCAGGGACTATTGAACACCGGGGAGCTGTTTTTT. It encodes CASSILQGLLNTGELFF.

The CDR3: CASSRQGRDQPQHF. The CDR3 DNA is TGTGCCAGCTCACGGCAGGGAAGAGACCAGCCCCAGCATTTT. The chain recombines TRBV18 with TRBJ1-5; D perhaps matches TRBD1 (5 bases). CDR1 is KGHSH and CDR2 is LQKENI in the germline V gene. With 4 bases removed from V and 7 bases from J, the gap between germline ends came to 14 bases. The CDR3 is 14 residues long. Combining the CDR3 with reference TRBV18 and TRBJ1-5 gives the whole variable domain NAGVMQNPRHLVRRRGQEARLRCSPMKGHSHVYWYRQLPEEGLKFMVYLQKENIIDESGMPKERFSAEFPKEGPSILRIQQVVRGDSAAYFCASSRQGRDQPQHFGDGTRLSIL.

The genes are TRBV7-9 and TRBJ2-1, with 12 bases aligning to TRBD2. The CDR3 sequence is 19 residues long. CDR1 is SEHNR and CDR2 is FQNEAQ in the germline V gene (reference sequence). V lost 5 bases to trimming and J lost 3 bases; unmatched junction nucleotides: 14. CDR3 sequence (DNA): TGTGCCAGCAGCGGGAGGGGACTAGCGGGCCTAACGATCTACAATGAGCAGTTCTTC. Amino acid sequence: CASSGRGLAGLTIYNEQFF. Variable domain in full (rest from reference TRBV7-9 and TRBJ2-1): DTGVSQNPRHKITKRGQNVTFRCDPISEHNRLYWYRQTLGQGPEFLTYFQNEAQLEKSRLLSDRFSAERPKGSFSTLEIQRTEQGDSAMYLCASSGRGLAGLTIYNEQFFGPGTRLTVL.

CDR3: CASIARYNEQFF. The CDR3 DNA follows: TGCGCCAGCATTGCCAGATACAATGAGCAGTTCTTC. J is TRBJ2-1 and V is TRBV23-1; no firm D call. TRBV23-1 is known as an ORF, though its function is uncertain. The V end lost 7 bases, the J end lost 4 bases, and 8 bases lay between the germline ends. This CDR3 is built from 12 residues.

The gene calls are TRBV7-6 and TRBJ2-3; no clear D. Trimming took 4 bases from V and 2 from J, leaving 16 bases between them. The CDR3 sequence is 16 residues long. Germline lookup yields CDR1 SGHVS and CDR2 FNYEAQ. CDR3 in DNA: TGTGCCAGCAGCTCCGGGTTGTTTTTCAACACAGATACGCAGTATTTT. It codes for CASSSGLFFNTDTQYF.